The source of this T cell receptor (beta chain) is a study of blood T cell repertoires in COVID-19. CDR1 is LGHDT, CDR2 YNNKEL, per germline (reference sequence). Trimming took 4 bases from V and 8 from J; bases not matched to a gene: 11. The CDR3 has 17 residues. Some clones are missing from TCRdb's copy, which holds only in-frame ones; the method was immunoSEQ multiplex PCR. The profile shows approximately 250,000 clones, about nine tenths of them singletons. Sequencing was carried out using peripheral blood. The genes are TRBV3-1 (or the pseudogene TRBV3-2) and TRBJ1-4; TRBD1 matches 12 bases. This receptor was obtained from a man younger than 40 with COVID-19, enrolled during active disease. The chain's CDR3 is CASSRVPGQGAEEKLFF. The CDR3 DNA sequence: TGTGCCAGCAGCCGAGTCCCGGGACAGGGGGCGGAGGAAAAACTGTTTTTT.